The rows below give T cell receptor beta chains drawn from one sample of a study of STAT5B mutations in CD4+ large granular lymphocyte leukemia. Repertoires were generated with immunoSEQ multiplex PCR, while TCRdb's copy carries only in-frame clones and drops some. The sample contains about 35,000 clones, roughly two thirds of which appear only once. Material for sequencing was CD4+ T cells from blood buffy coats. These receptors were taken from a human donor in good health. Each CDR3 is given with its conserved first and last residue. Fields, in order: V gene, CDR3 length, J gene, CDR3 protein.

V: TRBV6-5; length: 15; J: NA; CDR3: CASSYYPDSSYEQYF
V: TRBV11-2; length: 13; J: TRBJ1-1; CDR3: CASSLDVNTEAFF
V: TRBV11-3; length: 15; J: TRBJ1-2; CDR3: CASSLAWGEGGGYTF
V: TRBV5-1; length: 16; J: TRBJ2-7; CDR3: CASSVEGTGRPYEQYF
V: TRBV14; length: 16; J: TRBJ2-7; CDR3: CASSHLARTGGYEQYF
V: TRBV11-1; length: 16; J: TRBJ2-4; CDR3: CASSSRLLGGLDIQYF
V: TRBV5-1; length: 13; J: TRBJ2-3; CDR3: CASKRTSTDTQYF
V: TRBV7-8; length: 12; J: TRBJ2-7; CDR3: CASSPGRSEQYF
V: TRBV5-5; length: 12; J: TRBJ1-6; CDR3: CASRYYNSPLHF
V: TRBV10-3; length: 15; J: TRBJ2-7; CDR3: CAIRGRQGLYYEQYF
V: TRBV11-2; length: 15; J: TRBJ1-4; CDR3: CASSLGRTTNEKLFF
V: TRBV7-3; length: 15; J: TRBJ2-6; CDR3: CASSLDGPGANVLTF
V: TRBV19; length: 15; J: TRBJ1-3; CDR3: CASSMDGGSGNTIYF
V: TRBV7-7; length: 14; J: TRBJ2-5; CDR3: CASSKLQGKETQYF
V: TRBV25-1; length: 11; J: TRBJ1-2; CDR3: CASSWTYGYTF
V: TRBV25-1; length: 15; J: TRBJ2-7; CDR3: CASTRGQGETYEQYF
V: TRBV7-2; length: 14; J: TRBJ1-4; CDR3: CASSPPGANEKLFF
V: TRBV7-2; length: 14; J: TRBJ2-5; CDR3: CASSLEPNQETQYF
V: TRBV9; length: 15; J: TRBJ2-5; CDR3: CASSVAAGGRETQYF
V: TRBV20-1; length: 11; J: TRBJ1-2; CDR3: CSATEDYGYTF
V: TRBV11-3; length: 14; J: TRBJ1-1; CDR3: CASSSWTDTTEAFF
V: TRBV4-2; length: 18; J: TRBJ2-3; CDR3: CASSREASGGAVVDTQYF
V: TRBV27; length: 14; J: TRBJ1-6; CDR3: CASSSPGQNSPLHF
V: TRBV7-8; length: 15; J: TRBJ1-2; CDR3: CASSLGTGANYGYTF
V: TRBV27; length: 15; J: TRBJ2-1; CDR3: CASSLPGASYNEQFF
V: TRBV15; length: 16; J: TRBJ1-3; CDR3: CATSSRDLRQGNTIYF
V: TRBV29-1; length: 15; J: TRBJ1-1; CDR3: CSVIGQGRSGTEAFF
V: TRBV27; length: 12; J: TRBJ2-1; CDR3: CASSRGYNEQFF
V: TRBV18; length: 15; J: TRBJ1-5; CDR3: CASSPPGPGNQPQHF
V: TRBV10-3; length: 15; J: TRBJ1-4; CDR3: CAISEIGQGAGKLFF
V: TRBV5-1; length: 17; J: TRBJ2-2; CDR3: CASSGGLAGRNTGELFF
V: TRBV9; length: 14; J: TRBJ1-4; CDR3: CASSLDREGEKLFF
V: TRBV14; length: 17; J: TRBJ1-6; CDR3: CASSTEGSSSYNSPLHF
V: TRBV19; length: 14; J: TRBJ2-5; CDR3: CASSISPRKETQYF
V: TRBV7-2; length: 15; J: TRBJ2-1; CDR3: CASSLDRGAHNEQFF
V: TRBV4-2; length: 15; J: TRBJ1-4; CDR3: CASSQDDQQPEKLFF
V: TRBV14; length: 15; J: TRBJ2-1; CDR3: CASSVPGGFYNEQFF
V: TRBV18; length: 14; J: TRBJ2-5; CDR3: CASSPVTGGETQYF
V: TRBV5-1; length: 16; J: TRBJ1-6; CDR3: CASSPGGSSYNSPLHF